This T cell receptor beta chain was observed in a study of monozygotic twins with inflammatory bowel disease. TCRdb reprocessed the 5' RACE reads and stores each CDR3 protein as one record, lacking DNA. Its clone listing holds just over 300,000 distinct CDR3 sequences. Germline V CDR1 and CDR2: SGHTA, FQGNSA. CDR3 length: 13 residues. With respect to this clonotype: Its antigen is as yet unknown.

Notes on the study in general: Whether twins were concordant or discordant made no difference to repertoire similarity, possibly from limited power. Healthy twins showed more clonotype sharing with others than IBD patients, especially patients with disease activity.

Whole blood without T cell sorting served as the source of isolated total RNA. Material for sequencing was blood. The TCR was taken from a human donor with ulcerative colitis or Crohn's disease, or a healthy co-twin of an affected twin (not recorded which). This chain connects TRBV7-2 to TRBJ1-1. CDR3 sequence: CASSKGPTTEAFF.